Each of the 26 T cell receptor beta chains below was sequenced from the same sample in a study of blood T cell repertoires in COVID-19. Measured with immunoSEQ multiplex PCR; TCRdb has only the in-frame clones, and not every one. The data hold about 120,000 clones, with approximately 82% observed a single time. The specimen was peripheral blood. These receptors were collected from a man in his 70s with active or convalescent COVID-19.

The gene calls are TRBV7-2 and TRBJ1-1, with D hard to call. V lost 3 bases, J lost 0 bases, and 11 bases lay in between. The CDR3 sequence is 15 residues long. Germline loops: CDR1 SGHTA, CDR2 FQGNSA. DNA for the CDR3: TGTGCCAGCAGCTTGGGAGACTTTATGAACACTGAAGCTTTCTTT. It encodes CASSLGDFMNTEAFF.

As DNA, the CDR3 is TGTGCCAGCAGCACACAGGGGGGAGGCAATCAGCCCCAGCATTTT. Translation gives CASSTQGGGNQPQHF. J is TRBJ1-5 and V is TRBV7-8, with 8 bases lining up with TRBD1. The germline CDR1 and CDR2 sequences are SGHVS and FQNEAQ. The CDR3 consists of 15 residues. V lost 5 bases and J lost 2; bases outside the gene matches: 5. The whole variable domain, filled in from reference TRBV7-8 and TRBJ1-5, reads GAGVSQSPRYKVAKRGQDVALRCDPISGHVSLFWYQQALGQGPEFLTYFQNEAQLDKSGLPSDRFFAERPEGSVSTLKIQRTQQEDSAVYLCASSTQGGGNQPQHFGDGTRLSIL.

The chain is built from TRBV4-2 and TRBJ1-2, with TRBD1 as a possible D gene (6 bases). The V gene's germline CDR1 is LGHNA and CDR2 YNFKEQ. CDR3 size: 17 residues. V was shortened by 0 bases and J by 3 bases, with 17 bases between the two germline ends. CDR3 nucleotides: TGTGCCAGCAGCCAAGATATGGTCTCCGGACAGTACTATGGCTACACCTTC. Its translation: CASSQDMVSGQYYGYTF.

This clone is a singleton in its sample. This chain connects TRBV28 to TRBJ2-7; 7 bases are a match to TRBD1. Per the germline V gene, CDR1 is MDHEN and CDR2 is SYDVKM. This CDR3 comprises 15 residues. V trimming: 11 bases; J trimming: 4 bases; junction bases outside the gene matches: 17. CDR3 sequence reads: CAAPPNTGAIYEQYF. The CDR3 region has the DNA TGTGCCGCTCCCCCTAATACAGGGGCGATTTACGAGCAGTACTTC.

The J gene is TRBJ2-7, the V gene TRBV11-3; 11 nucleotides align to TRBD2. Germline V gene sequence: CDR1 SGHNT, CDR2 YENEEA. This CDR3 is built from 15 residues. The V segment lost 6 bases and the J segment 5 bases; nucleotides outside the gene matches: 9. In DNA form, the CDR3 reads TGTGCCAGCAGGGCTAGCGGGGGGCCAGGGGACGAGCAGTACTTC. Its protein product is CASRASGGPGDEQYF.

The CDR3 nucleotides are TGTGCCAGCCGATGGGACAGATACACAGATACGCAGTATTTT. Protein sequence: CASRWDRYTDTQYF. The V gene is TRBV7-2, the J gene TRBJ2-3, with 7 bases that match TRBD1. The germline CDR1 and CDR2 sequences are SGHTA and FQGNSA. The V and J ends lost 8 bases and 2 bases, in that order; junction bases with no gene match: 7. CDR3 length: 14 residues.

Concerning this clone itself: At the DNA level, this CDR3 is encoded by other sequences in the same sample as well. The chain joins TRBV27 to TRBJ1-1, with D perhaps TRBD1 (6 bases). CDR1 MNHEY and CDR2 SMNVEV come from the germline V gene (reference sequence). V dropped 2 bases and J dropped 1 base, with 11 bases sitting between them. The CDR3 has 15 amino acids. In DNA, the CDR3 is TGTGCCAGCAGTTTAGATGGGGGCAGGAACACTGAAGCTTTCTTT. This codes for CASSLDGGRNTEAFF.

The rearrangement links TRBV5-1 to TRBJ2-5; the match to TRBD1 covers 10 bases. V dropped 2 bases and J dropped 5; count of bases not matched to a gene: 6. Germline values: CDR1 SGHRS, CDR2 YFSETQ. The CDR3 runs 15 residues. CDR3 in amino acids: CASSFDGTGVETQYF. The DNA of the CDR3 is TGCGCCAGCAGCTTCGACGGGACAGGGGTGGAGACCCAGTACTTC.

The V gene is TRBV12-1, the J gene TRBJ1-5; TRBD1, the table's D call, lacks a check against the DNA. TRBV12-1 is designated a pseudogene. The CDR3 spans 15 residues. The CDR3 nucleotides read TGTGCCAGCAGCCCAAGCTGCAGGGGCAATCAGCCCCAGCATTTT. It translates to CASSPSCRGNQPQHF.

Only one count was recorded for this clone. The V gene is TRBV29-1, the J gene TRBJ2-7; 7 bases are shared with TRBD1. V gave up 6 bases and J gave up 3 bases; unmatched junction bases: 5. CDR1 and CDR2 (germline): SQVTM, ANQGSEA. The CDR3 contains 12 residues. The CDR3 sequence is CSVRQGYYEQYF. For the CDR3, the DNA is TGCAGCGTCCGACAGGGATACTACGAGCAGTACTTC.

The chain employs TRBV2 and TRBJ1-1, with D perhaps TRBD1 (5 bases). CDR1 and CDR2 (germline): SNHLY, FYNNEI. The CDR3 consists of 14 residues. With 2 bases removed from V and 5 bases from J, the gap between germline ends came to 12 bases. The CDR3 DNA reads TGTGCCAGCAGTGAATCCAGGGTCGGGACTGAAGCTTTCTTT. The encoded protein is CASSESRVGTEAFF.

The chain recombines TRBV5-4 with TRBJ2-5; a possible D gene is TRBD1 (5 bases). The V end lost 4 bases, the J end lost 5 bases, and 9 bases lay between the germline ends. The germline gives CDR1 SGHNT, CDR2 YYREEE (reference sequence). CDR3 length: 12 residues. The CDR3 DNA reads as TGTGCCAGCAGCAGGGGTGGTGAGACCCAGTACTTC. This codes for CASSRGGETQYF.

This clone has a single count. The chain recombines TRBV6-2 or TRBV6-3 with TRBJ1-4; no firm D call. This CDR3 has 16 amino acids. The V end was cut by 5 bases, the J end by 5 bases, with 18 bases between. Germline V CDR1 and CDR2: MNHEY, SVGEGT. CDR3 sequence: CASSDPRGGRNEKLFF. The CDR3 bases are TGTGCCAGCAGTGACCCTCGTGGAGGACGCAATGAAAAACTGTTTTTT.

The gene calls are TRBV9 and TRBJ1-3, with D maybe TRBD1 (6 bases). The germline V gene encodes CDR1 SGDLS and CDR2 YYNGEE. The CDR3 covers 17 residues. V lost 3 bases and J lost 0, with 16 bases in between. The CDR3 coding sequence is TGTGCCAGCAGCGCTATACAGGGTTCGGTCTCTGGAAACACCATATATTTT. This sequence encodes CASSAIQGSVSGNTIYF.

This clone has a handful of counts. The V and J genes are TRBV2 and TRBJ1-3, with 7 bases lining up with TRBD1. J gave up 0 bases and V 9 bases, and 5 bases lay outside the gene matches. The CDR3 has 14 residues. CDR1 is SNHLY and CDR2 is FYNNEI in the germline V gene. CDR3 bases: TGTGCCAGTAAACGGGACAGCTCTGGAAACACCATATATTTT. This sequence encodes CASKRDSSGNTIYF.

This chain links TRBV5-5 with TRBJ2-7; 14 positions agree with TRBD2. The CDR3 is made up of 19 amino acids. Losses at the gene ends were 2 bases for V and 1 base for J; bases not matched to a gene: 11. Germline V gives CDR1 SGHKS, CDR2 YYEKEE (reference sequence). The CDR3 region is CASSLTPGLAGVWSYEQYF. DNA of the CDR3: TGTGCCAGCAGCTTAACTCCGGGACTAGCGGGAGTCTGGTCCTACGAGCAGTACTTC.

The chain combines TRBV28 with TRBJ2-3; 8 bases are a match to TRBD1. Germline V gives CDR1 MDHEN, CDR2 SYDVKM. The CDR3 covers 14 residues. CDR3 sequence (DNA): TGTGGAGCCCGGACAGGGACCTACACAGATACGCAGTATTTT. It yields the protein CGARTGTYTDTQYF.

This clone is medium-sized within its sample. The V call is TRBV21-1, the J call TRBJ1-6; the table's D call of TRBD1 was not tested on the DNA. TRBV21-1 is a documented pseudogene. The CDR3 extends over 14 amino acids. CDR3 DNA sequence: TGTGCCAGCAGACCGACAGGGGAGGATTCACCCCTCCACTTT. Translation gives CASRPTGEDSPLHF.

The chain uses TRBV11-3 and TRBJ1-1, with D perhaps TRBD1 (6 bases). Germline V gene data show CDR1 as SGHNT and CDR2 as YENEEA. V was clipped by 4 bases and J by 5 bases, with 11 bases between them. The CDR3 runs 13 residues. The CDR3 DNA follows: TGTGCCAGCAGCTCCACAGGGTTGACTGAAGCTTTCTTT. Protein sequence: CASSSTGLTEAFF.

This rearrangement joins TRBV5-1 to TRBJ2-1; TRBD2 agrees at 9 bases. This CDR3 has 15 residues. Trimming cost V 4 bases and J 14 bases; bases outside gene matches: 16. Germline CDR1 and CDR2: SGHRS and YFSETQ. CDR3 nucleotide sequence: TGCGCCAGCAGCCCTCGACCGGGACTAGCCTCAGGGGAGTTCTTC. It specifies CASSPRPGLASGEFF.

This chain uses TRBV6-2 or TRBV6-3 with TRBJ2-5; 7 positions agree with TRBD2. Per the germline V gene, CDR1 is MNHEY and CDR2 is SVGEGT. Trimming at V came to 4 bases and at J to 1 base, leaving 6 bases not matched to a gene. This CDR3 contains 15 residues. CDR3 nucleotide sequence: TGTGCCAGCAGTTTCTTAGCGGGCCCCCAAGAGACCCAGTACTTC. Its protein is CASSFLAGPQETQYF.

This rearrangement joins TRBV19 to TRBJ2-3; 8 bases are a match to TRBD1. Germline V gene lookup returns CDR1 LNHDA and CDR2 SQIVND (reference sequence). Unmatched junction bases numbered 11, after V lost 7 bases and J lost 5 bases. The CDR3 extends over 15 amino acids. Here the CDR3 DNA reads TGTGCCAGTACAACCCGCAGGGGGCTGGGAGATACGCAGTATTTT. This codes for CASTTRRGLGDTQYF. The full variable domain, in which reference TRBV19 and TRBJ2-3 provide the parts outside the CDR3, is DGGITQSPKYLFRKEGQNVTLSCEQNLNHDAMYWYRQDPGQGLRLIYYSQIVNDFQKGDIAEGYSVSREKKESFPLTVTSAQKNPTAFYLCASTTRRGLGDTQYFGPGTRLTVL.

This rearrangement joins TRBV6-4 to TRBJ2-2; 8 nucleotides align to TRBD1. Germline V lookup: CDR1 MRHNA, CDR2 SNTAGT. With 2 bases clipped from V and 3 bases from J, the junction kept 8 bases outside the gene matches. CDR3 size: 17 residues. CDR3 region: CASSDGAAGGYTGELFF. CDR3 in DNA: TGTGCCAGCAGTGACGGTGCGGCAGGGGGCTACACCGGGGAGCTGTTTTTT.

The chain employs TRBV3-1 (or the pseudogene TRBV3-2) and TRBJ1-2; 7 bases fit TRBD1. V lost 4 bases, J lost 6 bases, and 8 bases stayed unmatched. The CDR3 contains 14 residues. The germline V gene encodes CDR1 LGHDT and CDR2 YNNKEL (reference sequence). In DNA form, the CDR3 reads TGTGCCAGCAGCCCTTCTAGGGGGCTGAATGGCTACACCTTC. Protein: CASSPSRGLNGYTF.

The rearrangement uses TRBV18 and TRBJ1-1, with a possible D match to TRBD1 (6 bases). V lost 8 bases to trimming and J lost 0 bases, with 10 bases between them. Per germline, CDR1 KGHSH and CDR2 LQKENI. This CDR3 comprises 13 residues. CDR3 in amino acids: CASIRTVNTEAFF. The CDR3 DNA follows: TGTGCCAGCATTCGGACAGTGAACACTGAAGCTTTCTTT.

V and J are TRBV12-3 or TRBV12-4 and TRBJ2-1, with TRBD2 as a possible D gene (6 bases). The V and J ends lost 3 bases and 7 bases respectively, with 10 bases between them. There are 13 residues in the CDR3. DNA of the CDR3: TGTGCCAGCAGTTTCCGGCGGGGAAATGAGCAGTTCTTC. It translates to CASSFRRGNEQFF.